The source of this T cell receptor (beta chain) is a study of Ad26.COV2.S vaccination and SARS-CoV-2 variants. Sequencing was performed with immunoSEQ multiplex PCR; in TCRdb, only in-frame clones are kept and a portion is missing. The sample lists roughly 400,000 clones, 90% occurring once. CDR1 SGHRS and CDR2 YFSETQ come from the germline V gene. V lost 0 bases to trimming and J lost 2 bases, with 9 bases between them. The CDR3 runs 14 residues. Noted treatment: some 20 received Ad26.COV2.S at low or high dose, single or two shots; 5 received placebo; per-sample allocation not given. Vaccine and placebo recipients were sampled on day 63 after the first injection. The vaccine antigen was prefusion-stabilized Wuhan SARS-CoV-2 spike.

The chain uses TRBV5-1 and TRBJ2-7; D may be TRBD2 (6 bases). The sequencing here drew on peripheral blood, taken in a trial of Ad26.COV2.S vaccine versus placebo. The origin of this receptor is a person aged 18 to 59 who received the Ad26.COV2.S COVID-19 vaccine or a placebo. The CDR3 DNA follows: TGCGCCAGCAGCTTGGCCACGGGGGCCTACGAGCAGTACTTC. It is translated as CASSLATGAYEQYF.